This T cell receptor beta chain was profiled in a study of identical twins. In its sample, this clonotype was seen a few times. Its specificity is not known. Trimming left V 6 bases short and J 1 base short, with 12 bases between. This CDR3 region has 14 residues. The germline gives CDR1 SQVTM, CDR2 ANQGSEA. Findings of the study overall: Invariant MAIT and iNKT cells may have partly biased zero-insertion analyses.

TCRdb fed the 5' RACE reads into MiXCR, producing one record per CDR3 protein. The sample contains about 1.7 million distinct CDR3 sequences, under 35% of which appear only once. The rearrangement joins TRBV29-1 to TRBJ2-2; D gene uncertain. The TCR comes from a newborn girl in good health. The sequenced sample consisted of cord blood. This CDR3 reads CSVDRTGNTGELFF. Written as DNA, the CDR3 is TGCAGCGTCGACCGGACGGGGAACACCGGGGAGCTGTTTTTT.